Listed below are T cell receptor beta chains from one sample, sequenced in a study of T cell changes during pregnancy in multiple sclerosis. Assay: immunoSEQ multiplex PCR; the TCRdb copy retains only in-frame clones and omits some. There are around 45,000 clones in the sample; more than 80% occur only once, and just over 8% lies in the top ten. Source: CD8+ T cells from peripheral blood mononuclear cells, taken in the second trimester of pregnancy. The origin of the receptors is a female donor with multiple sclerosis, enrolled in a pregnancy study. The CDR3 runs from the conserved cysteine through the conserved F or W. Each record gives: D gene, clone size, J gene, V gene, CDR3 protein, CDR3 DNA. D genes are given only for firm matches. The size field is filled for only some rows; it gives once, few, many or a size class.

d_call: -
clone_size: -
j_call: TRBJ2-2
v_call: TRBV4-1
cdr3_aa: CASSHRGRGETGELFF
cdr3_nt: TGCGCCAGCAGCCACCGGGGCAGGGGGGAAACCGGGGAGCTGTTTTTT

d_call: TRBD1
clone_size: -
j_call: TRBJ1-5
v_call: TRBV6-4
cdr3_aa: CASSVEGQGARGNQPQHF
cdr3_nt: TGTGCCAGCAGTGTGGAGGGACAGGGGGCGAGAGGGAATCAGCCCCAGCATTTT

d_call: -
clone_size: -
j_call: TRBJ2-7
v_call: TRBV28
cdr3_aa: CASSSLQKQGSYEQYF
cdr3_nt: TGTGCCAGCAGTTCCCTACAAAAACAGGGTTCGTACGAGCAGTACTTC

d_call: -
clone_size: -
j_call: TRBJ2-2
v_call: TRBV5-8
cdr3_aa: CASSIPDSLDPNTGELFF
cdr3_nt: TGTGCCAGCAGCATACCCGACAGCCTAGACCCAAACACCGGGGAGCTGTTTTTT

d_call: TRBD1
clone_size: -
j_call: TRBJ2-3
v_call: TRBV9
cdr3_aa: CASSPADRASTDTQYF
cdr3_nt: TGTGCCAGCAGCCCGGCGGACAGGGCTAGCACAGATACGCAGTATTTT

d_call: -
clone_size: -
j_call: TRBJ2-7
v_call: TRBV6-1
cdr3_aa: CASIYGSRSSYEQYF
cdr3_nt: TGTGCCAGCATCTACGGCAGTCGGAGCTCCTACGAGCAGTACTTC

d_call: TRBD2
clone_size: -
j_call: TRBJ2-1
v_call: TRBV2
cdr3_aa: CASSEALGLAEAEQFF
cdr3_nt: TGTGCCAGCAGTGAAGCCTTGGGACTAGCTGAAGCTGAGCAGTTCTTC

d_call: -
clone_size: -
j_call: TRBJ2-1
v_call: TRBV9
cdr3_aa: CASSVGGGALNEQFF
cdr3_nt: TGTGCCAGCAGCGTAGGAGGCGGGGCACTAAATGAGCAGTTCTTC

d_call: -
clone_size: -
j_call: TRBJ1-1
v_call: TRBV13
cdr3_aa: CASSQGNTEAFF
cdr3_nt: TGTGCCAGCAGCCAGGGGAACACTGAAGCTTTCTTT

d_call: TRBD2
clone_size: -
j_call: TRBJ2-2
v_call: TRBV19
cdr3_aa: CASSPPGLAAVGELFF
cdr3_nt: TGTGCCAGTAGCCCGCCGGGACTAGCGGCGGTTGGGGAGCTGTTTTTT

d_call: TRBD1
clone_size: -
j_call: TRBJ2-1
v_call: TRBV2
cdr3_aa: CASFGTDYNEQFF
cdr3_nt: TGTGCCAGCTTCGGGACAGACTACAATGAGCAGTTCTTC

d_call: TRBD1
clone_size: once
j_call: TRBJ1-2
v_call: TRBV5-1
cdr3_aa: CASSYGQEYGYTF
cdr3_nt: TGCGCCAGCAGTTACGGACAGGAGTATGGCTACACCTTC

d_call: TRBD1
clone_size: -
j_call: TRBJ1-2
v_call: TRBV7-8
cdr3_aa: CASSLKTGGGYTF
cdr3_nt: TGTGCCAGCAGCTTAAAGACAGGGGGTGGCTACACCTTC

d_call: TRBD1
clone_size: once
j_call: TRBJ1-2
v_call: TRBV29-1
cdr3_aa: CSAPTGGQANYGYTF
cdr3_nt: TGCAGCGCCCCGACAGGGGGCCAAGCTAACTATGGCTACACCTTC

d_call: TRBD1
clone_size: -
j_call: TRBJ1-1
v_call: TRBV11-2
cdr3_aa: CASSLGGGMNTEAFF
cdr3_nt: TGTGCCAGCAGCTTAGGAGGGGGCATGAACACTGAAGCTTTCTTT

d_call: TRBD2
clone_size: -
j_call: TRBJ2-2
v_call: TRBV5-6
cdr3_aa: CASSMGLAGGFTGELFF
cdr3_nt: TGTGCCAGCAGCATGGGACTAGCGGGGGGATTTACCGGGGAGCTGTTTTTT

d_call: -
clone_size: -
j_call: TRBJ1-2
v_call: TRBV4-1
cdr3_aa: CASSQDRSTNYGYTF
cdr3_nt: TGCGCCAGCAGCCAAGATAGATCAACTAACTATGGCTACACCTTC

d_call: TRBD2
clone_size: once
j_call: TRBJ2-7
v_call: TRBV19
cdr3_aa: CASSEAGNPSYEQYF
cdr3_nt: TGTGCCAGTAGTGAAGCGGGGAACCCCTCCTACGAGCAGTACTTC

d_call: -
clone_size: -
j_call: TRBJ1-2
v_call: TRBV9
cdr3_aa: CASSVGVAASYGYTF
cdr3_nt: TGTGCCAGCAGCGTAGGGGTGGCGGCAAGTTATGGCTACACCTTC

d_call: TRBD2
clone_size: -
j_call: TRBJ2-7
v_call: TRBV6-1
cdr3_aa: CASSEALAGPIYEQYF
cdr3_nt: TGTGCCAGCAGTGAAGCACTAGCGGGGCCAATCTACGAGCAGTACTTC

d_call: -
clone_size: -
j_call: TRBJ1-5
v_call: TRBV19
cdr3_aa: CASSMKGRGSNQPQHF
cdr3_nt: TGTGCCAGTAGTATGAAGGGGCGGGGGAGCAATCAGCCCCAGCATTTT

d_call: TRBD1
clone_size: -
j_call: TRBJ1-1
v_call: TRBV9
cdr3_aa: CASSVGPGQGVMSTEAFF
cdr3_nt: TGTGCCAGCAGCGTGGGTCCGGGACAGGGAGTTATGAGCACTGAAGCTTTCTTT

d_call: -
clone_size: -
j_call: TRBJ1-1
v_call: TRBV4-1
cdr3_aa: CASSQVDLNTEAFF
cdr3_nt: TGCGCCAGCAGCCAAGTTGACTTGAACACTGAAGCTTTCTTT

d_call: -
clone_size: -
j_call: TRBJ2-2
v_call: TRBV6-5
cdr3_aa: CASSYPQAGELFF
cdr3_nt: TGTGCCAGCAGTTACCCGCAGGCCGGGGAGCTGTTTTTT

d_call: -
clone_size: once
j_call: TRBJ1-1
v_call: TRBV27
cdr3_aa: CASSLMGGLNTEAFF
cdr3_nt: TGTGCCAGCAGTTTAATGGGGGGATTGAACACTGAAGCTTTCTTT

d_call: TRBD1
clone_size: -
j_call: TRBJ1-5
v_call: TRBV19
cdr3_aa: CASSIGRGRGNQPQHF
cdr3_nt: TGTGCCAGTAGTATAGGAAGGGGGCGGGGCAATCAGCCCCAGCATTTT

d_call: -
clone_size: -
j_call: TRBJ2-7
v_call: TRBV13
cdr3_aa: CASSFGSEQYF
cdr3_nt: TGTGCCAGCAGCTTTGGGAGCGAGCAGTACTTC

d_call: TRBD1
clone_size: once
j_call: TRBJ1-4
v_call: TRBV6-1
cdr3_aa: CASSPGQGQKLFF
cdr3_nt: TGTGCCAGCAGTCCGGGACAGGGACAAAAACTGTTTTTT

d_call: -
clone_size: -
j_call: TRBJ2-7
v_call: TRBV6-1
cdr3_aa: CASSYVDEQYF
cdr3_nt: TGTGCCAGCAGTTACGTAGACGAGCAGTACTTC

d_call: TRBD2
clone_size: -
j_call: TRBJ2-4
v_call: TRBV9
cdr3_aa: CASSAGAGLAGNKNIQYF
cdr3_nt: TGTGCCAGCAGCGCTGGGGCGGGTCTAGCGGGCAACAAAAACATTCAGTACTTC

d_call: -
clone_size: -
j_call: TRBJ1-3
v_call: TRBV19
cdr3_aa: CASSIIGVTGNTIYF
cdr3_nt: TGTGCCAGTAGTATTATCGGGGTTACTGGAAACACCATATATTTT

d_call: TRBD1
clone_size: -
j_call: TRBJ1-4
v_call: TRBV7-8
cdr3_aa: CASSETGDGKKLFF
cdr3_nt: TGTGCCAGCAGCGAGACAGGGGATGGGAAAAAACTGTTTTTT

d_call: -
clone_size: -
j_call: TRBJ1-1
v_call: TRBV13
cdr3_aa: CASSRSGTEAFF
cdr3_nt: TGTGCCAGCAGCAGGTCGGGCACTGAAGCTTTCTTT